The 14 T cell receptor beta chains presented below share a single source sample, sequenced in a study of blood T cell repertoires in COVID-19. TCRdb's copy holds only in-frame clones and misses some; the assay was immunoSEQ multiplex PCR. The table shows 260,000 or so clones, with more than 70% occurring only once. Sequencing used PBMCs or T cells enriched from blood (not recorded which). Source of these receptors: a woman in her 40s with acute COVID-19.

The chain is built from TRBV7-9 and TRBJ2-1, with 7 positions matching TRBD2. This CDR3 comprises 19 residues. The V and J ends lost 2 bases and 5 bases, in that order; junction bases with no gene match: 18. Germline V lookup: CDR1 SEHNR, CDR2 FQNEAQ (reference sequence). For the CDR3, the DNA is TGTGCCAGCAGCTTATGGTTTTCCTGGCGCGGGAGACCCCACAATGAGCAGTTCTTC. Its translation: CASSLWFSWRGRPHNEQFF.

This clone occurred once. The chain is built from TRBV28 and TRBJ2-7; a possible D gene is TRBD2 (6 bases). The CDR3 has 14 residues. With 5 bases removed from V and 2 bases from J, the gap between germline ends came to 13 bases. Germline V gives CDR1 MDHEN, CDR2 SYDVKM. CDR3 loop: CASSQTGSPYEQYV. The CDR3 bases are TGTGCCAGCAGTCAAACCGGGAGTCCCTACGAGCAGTACGTC.

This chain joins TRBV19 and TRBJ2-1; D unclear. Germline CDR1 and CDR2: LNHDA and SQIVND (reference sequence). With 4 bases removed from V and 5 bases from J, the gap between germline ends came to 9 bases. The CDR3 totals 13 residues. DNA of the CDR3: TGTGCCAGTAGTAATCAGGTACACAATGAGCAGTTCTTC. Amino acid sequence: CASSNQVHNEQFF.

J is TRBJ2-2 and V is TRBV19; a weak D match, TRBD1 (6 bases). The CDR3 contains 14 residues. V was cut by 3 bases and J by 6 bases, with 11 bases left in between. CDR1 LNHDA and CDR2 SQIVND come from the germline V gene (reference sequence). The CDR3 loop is CASSMQGLAGELFF. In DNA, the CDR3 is TGTGCCAGTAGTATGCAGGGGCTAGCCGGGGAGCTGTTTTTT.

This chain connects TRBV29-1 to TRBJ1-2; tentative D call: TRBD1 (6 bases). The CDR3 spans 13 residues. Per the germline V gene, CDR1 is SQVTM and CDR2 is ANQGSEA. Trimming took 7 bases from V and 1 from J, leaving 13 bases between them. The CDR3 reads CSAPDRYNYGYTF. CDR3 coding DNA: TGCAGCGCTCCGGACAGATATAACTATGGCTACACCTTC.

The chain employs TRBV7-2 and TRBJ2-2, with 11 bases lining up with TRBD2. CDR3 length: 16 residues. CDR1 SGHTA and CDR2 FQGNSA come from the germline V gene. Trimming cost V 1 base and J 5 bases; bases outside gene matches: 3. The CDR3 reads CASSLVAGGGTGELFF. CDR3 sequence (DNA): TGTGCCAGCAGCTTAGTAGCGGGAGGGGGGACCGGGGAGCTGTTTTTT.

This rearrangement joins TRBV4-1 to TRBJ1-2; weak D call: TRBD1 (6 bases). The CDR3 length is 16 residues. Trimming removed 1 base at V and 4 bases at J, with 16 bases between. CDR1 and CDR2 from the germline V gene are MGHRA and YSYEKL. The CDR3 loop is CASSQGRGGRGYGYTF. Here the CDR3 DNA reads TGCGCCAGCAGCCAAGGGCGCGGGGGCCGCGGCTATGGCTACACCTTC.

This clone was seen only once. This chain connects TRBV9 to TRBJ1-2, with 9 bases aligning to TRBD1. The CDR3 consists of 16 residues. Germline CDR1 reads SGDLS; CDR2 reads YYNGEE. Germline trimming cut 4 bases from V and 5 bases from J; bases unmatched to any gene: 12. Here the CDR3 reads CASSPWDRVGRYGYTF. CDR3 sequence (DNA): TGTGCCAGCAGCCCCTGGGACAGGGTGGGAAGGTATGGCTACACCTTC.

The CDR3 DNA reads as TGTGCCAGCATCCGGACAGGGGCAAACTATGGCTACACCTTC. Protein: CASIRTGANYGYTF. V is TRBV6-5 and J is TRBJ1-2, with 9 bases aligning to TRBD1. Germline trimming cut 7 bases from V and 2 bases from J; bases unmatched to any gene: 5. The CDR3 runs to 14 residues. In germline, CDR1 is MNHEY, CDR2 SVGAGI.

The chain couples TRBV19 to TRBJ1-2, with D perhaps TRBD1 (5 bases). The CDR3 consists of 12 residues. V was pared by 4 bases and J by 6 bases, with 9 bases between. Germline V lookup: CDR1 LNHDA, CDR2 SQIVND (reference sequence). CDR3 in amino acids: CASSTGMDGYTF. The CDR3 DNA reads TGTGCCAGTAGTACAGGGATGGATGGCTACACCTTC.

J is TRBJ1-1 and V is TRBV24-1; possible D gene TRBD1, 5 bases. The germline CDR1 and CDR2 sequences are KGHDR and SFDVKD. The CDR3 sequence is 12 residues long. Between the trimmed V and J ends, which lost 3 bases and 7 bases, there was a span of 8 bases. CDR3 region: CATSDRGSEAFF. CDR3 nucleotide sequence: TGTGCCACCAGTGATAGGGGCAGTGAAGCTTTCTTT.

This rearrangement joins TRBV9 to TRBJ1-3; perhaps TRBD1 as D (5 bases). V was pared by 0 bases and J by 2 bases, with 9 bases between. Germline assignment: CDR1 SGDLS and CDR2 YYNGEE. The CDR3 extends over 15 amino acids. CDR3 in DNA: TGTGCCAGCAGCGTAGACGGACACGCTGGAAACACCATATATTTT. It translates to CASSVDGHAGNTIYF.

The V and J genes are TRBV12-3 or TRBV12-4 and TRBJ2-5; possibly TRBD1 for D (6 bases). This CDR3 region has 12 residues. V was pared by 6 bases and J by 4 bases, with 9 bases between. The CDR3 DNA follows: TGTGCCAGCAGGGGGGCGTTAGAGACCCAGTACTTC. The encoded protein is CASRGALETQYF.

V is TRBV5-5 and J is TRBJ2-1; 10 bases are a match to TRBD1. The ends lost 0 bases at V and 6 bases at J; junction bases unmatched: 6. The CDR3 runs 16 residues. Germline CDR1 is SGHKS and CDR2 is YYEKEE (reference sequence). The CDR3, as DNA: TGTGCCAGCAGCTTGGGGACAGGGGGTAGGGGCAATGAGCAGTTCTTC. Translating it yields CASSLGTGGRGNEQFF. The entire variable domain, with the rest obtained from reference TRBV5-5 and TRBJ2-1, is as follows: DAGVTQSPTHLIKTRGQQVTLRCSPISGHKSVSWYQQVLGQGPQFIFQYYEKEERGRGNFPDRFSARQFPNYSSELNVNALLLGDSALYLCASSLGTGGRGNEQFFGPGTRLTVL.